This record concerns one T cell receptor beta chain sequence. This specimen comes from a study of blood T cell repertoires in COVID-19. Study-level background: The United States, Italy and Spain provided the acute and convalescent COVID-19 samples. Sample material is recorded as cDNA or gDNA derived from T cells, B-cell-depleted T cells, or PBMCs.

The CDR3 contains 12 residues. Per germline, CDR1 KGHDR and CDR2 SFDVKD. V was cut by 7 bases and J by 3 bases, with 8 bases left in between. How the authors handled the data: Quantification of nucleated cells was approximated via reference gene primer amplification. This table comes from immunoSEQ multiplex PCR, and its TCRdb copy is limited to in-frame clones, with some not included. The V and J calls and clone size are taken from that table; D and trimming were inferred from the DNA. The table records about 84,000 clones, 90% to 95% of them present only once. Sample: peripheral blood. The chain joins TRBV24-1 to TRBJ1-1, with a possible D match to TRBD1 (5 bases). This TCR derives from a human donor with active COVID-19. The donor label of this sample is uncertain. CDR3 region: CATSTGDTEAFF. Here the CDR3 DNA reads TGTGCCACCAGCACAGGAGACACTGAAGCTTTCTTT.